There are many counts of the clone carrying this TCR beta chain. The antigen is not known. Each CDR3 protein is one row after TCRdb ran MiXCR on the reads. The table shows approximately 730,000 distinct CDR3 sequences, with around 30% occurring only once. V was pared by 5 bases and J by 6 bases, with 9 bases of the junction left unmatched. Germline V lookup: CDR1 SGHTA, CDR2 FQGNSA. This CDR3 contains 14 residues. This entry comes from a study of T cell repertoires in cytomegalovirus infection. As for the study in general: CMV epitopes, recently identified HLA-C-restricted and well-studied HLA-B-restricted, were used. Study-wide results and caveats: HLA-C-restricted, CMV-specific TCR beta clonotypes were dominant ex vivo. Public TCR beta family frequency separated CMV-and-HLA carriers, including in an independent cohort.

The TCR sequence derives from a human donor in good health (CMV status not recorded). Some clones in this sample may be carry-over from other donors' samples. This chain uses TRBV7-2 with TRBJ2-7; 8 bases are a match to TRBD2. The specimen comprised cultured PBMCs, sampled from culture after CMV antigen stimulation. CDR3 protein: CASSVDGGRSEQYF. CDR3 nucleotides: TGTGCCAGCAGCGTGGATGGCGGGAGGAGCGAGCAGTACTTC.